The rows below give T cell receptor beta chains drawn from one sample of a study of cytomegalovirus exposure and HLA in healthy donors. Sequencing used immunoSEQ multiplex PCR; TCRdb keeps in-frame clones, though not all of them. The sample includes about 240,000 clones, around nine tenths of them seen just once. The sequenced material came from PBMCs. The source of these receptors is a young man in good health and CMV-seronegative. The CDR3 runs from the conserved cysteine through the conserved F or W. The D gene is left open where the match is weak.

D,J,V,length,CDR3,DNA
TRBD1,TRBJ2-1,TRBV19,14,CASSIGDRVGEQFF,TGTGCCAGTAGTATAGGGGACAGGGTCGGTGAGCAGTTCTTC
TRBD2,TRBJ2-2,TRBV4-1,18,CASSPDTSGDGNTGELFF,TGCGCCAGCAGCCCCGATACTAGCGGGGACGGGAACACCGGGGAGCTGTTTTTT
.,TRBJ2-7,TRBV6-1,11,CASSETLEQYF,TGTGCCAGCAGTGAAACTCTCGAGCAGTACTTC
TRBD1,TRBJ2-3,TRBV5-1,14,CASIRGQSTDTQYF,TGCGCCAGCATTAGGGGACAGAGCACAGATACGCAGTATTTT
TRBD2,TRBJ2-1,TRBV7-2,15,CASSSLGGMYNEQFF,TGTGCCAGCAGCTCCCTGGGGGGGATGTACAATGAGCAGTTCTTC
.,TRBJ2-3,TRBV2,10,CASYVDTQYF,TGTGCCAGCTATGTTGATACGCAGTATTTT
.,TRBJ2-2,TRBV20-1,11,CSATFAGELFF,TGCAGTGCTACCTTTGCCGGGGAGCTGTTTTTT
.,TRBJ2-3,TRBV11-2,15,CASSLEPTRTDTQYF,TGTGCCAGCAGCTTAGAGCCAACCCGGACAGATACGCAGTATTTT
TRBD2,TRBJ2-7,TRBV7-2,18,CASSLASGLAGMVYEQYF,TGTGCCAGCAGCTTAGCGTCGGGGCTAGCGGGGATGGTCTACGAGCAGTACTTC
.,TRBJ1-2,TRBV27,13,CASSYGQYYGYTF,TGTGCCAGCAGTTATGGACAGTACTATGGCTACACCTTC
TRBD2,TRBJ2-1,TRBV4-1,18,CASSPITSGGAFSNEQFF,TGCGCCAGCAGCCCGATAACTAGCGGGGGGGCCTTCAGCAATGAGCAGTTCTTC
TRBD2,TRBJ2-2,TRBV5-1,15,CASSLFREGTGELFF,TGCGCCAGCAGCTTGTTCAGGGAGGGCACCGGGGAGCTGTTTTTT
TRBD1,TRBJ1-2,TRBV4-3,15,CASSRDRGVSYGYTF,TGCGCCAGCAGCCGGGACAGGGGAGTATCCTATGGCTACACCTTC
.,TRBJ2-3,TRBV4-1,16,CASSQKTGPLTDTQYF,TGCGCCAGCAGCCAGAAGACAGGACCCCTCACAGATACGCAGTATTTT
.,TRBJ1-3,TRBV9,17,CASSATRQGFDINTIYF,TGTGCCAGCAGCGCAACAAGGCAGGGTTTTGATATAAACACCATATATTTT
.,TRBJ2-7,TRBV6-4,15,CASSEEGTPSYEQYF,TGTGCCAGCAGTGAGGAGGGGACCCCCTCCTACGAGCAGTACTTC
.,TRBJ2-7,TRBV19,13,CASSTRQRYEQYF,TGTGCCAGTAGTACCCGACAGAGGTACGAGCAGTACTTC
.,TRBJ1-3,TRBV4-1,15,CASSVHRLSGNTIYF,TGCGCCAGCAGCGTGCACAGGCTCTCTGGAAACACCATATATTTT